Detailed here is one TCR beta chain. This clone's antigen is unknown. Per-nucleotide qualities are absent, and no much larger clonotype sits a single base away. Donors formed part of the validation cohort, which comprised some 120 subjects and was distinct from the first cohort of under 850 subjects. The method was the immunoSEQ multiplex PCR assay. In the original analysis: To diagnose cytomegalovirus status from the catalog of TCR beta chain sequences, a statistical classification framework was built. TCRdb took this table from immuneACCESS and kept in-frame rearrangements with V and J called. Such tables lack part of the clones; where checked against another copy, unresolved V genes explain under half of the gap, and the rest is unexplained. V, J and clone size derive from that table, while D and trimming were established from the DNA sequence. This sample has 120,000 to 150,000 clones in its table, and approximately 84% of those were observed once. The top ten clones comprise approximately 1.4% of the sample.

The sample comes from a study of cytomegalovirus exposure and HLA in healthy donors (dated by TCRdb to 2016 to 2017). Some background on the complete study: According to a later analysis, the 110 or so validation repertoires were produced on the same platform as the approximately 610 repertoires of the first cohort. The study was designed to test whether signatures of past pathogen exposure could be identified by cataloging public T cell receptors. A separate validation cohort of about 110 different subjects was used in addition to the roughly 670-subject first cohort. High-throughput TCR immunosequencing, statistical association of individual TCRs with disease status, and machine learning were combined to predict cytomegalovirus infection status. The paper as a whole reports these results and caveats: The classifier was reported to diagnose cytomegalovirus status with high specificity and sensitivity in both the original and validation cohorts. The validation cohort had no HLA typing available for a later analysis, so co-occurrence within that cohort was assessed over all 120 or so repertoires. Subsequent analysis determined that TCRs grouped into clusters in the first cohort also showed a tendency toward co-occurrence across the roughly 120 validation repertoires, and approximately 93% of cluster scores exceeded 0. The authors suggested that the approach could potentially be generalized to other disease states and immunological phenotypes. In vitro tests confirmed that a few of the cytomegalovirus-associated TCR beta chains recognize cytomegalovirus antigens. The study gave a list of 150 to 200 TCR beta chains associated with cytomegalovirus. Most TCR sequences were seen in very few donors, while some public TCRs were found in many individuals.

The germline V gene (reference sequence) yields GTSNPN for CDR1 and SVGIG for CDR2. V is cut by 0 bases and J by 6 bases, and the space between the germline ends is 6 bases. From the cysteine through the phenylalanine, the CDR3 covers 12 amino acids. Only the CDR3 region is kept as DNA, spanning 36 bases read in frame from base 1. Rearrangement joined TRBV30 to TRBJ2-1; the D gene is not confidently resolved. The sequencing input was PBMCs. The source of this sequence is a woman under 40 in good health and CMV-seronegative. The DNA sequence is TGTGCCTGGAGTGTACGGGTCAATGAGCAGTTCTTC. Translated, it gives CAWSVRVNEQFF.